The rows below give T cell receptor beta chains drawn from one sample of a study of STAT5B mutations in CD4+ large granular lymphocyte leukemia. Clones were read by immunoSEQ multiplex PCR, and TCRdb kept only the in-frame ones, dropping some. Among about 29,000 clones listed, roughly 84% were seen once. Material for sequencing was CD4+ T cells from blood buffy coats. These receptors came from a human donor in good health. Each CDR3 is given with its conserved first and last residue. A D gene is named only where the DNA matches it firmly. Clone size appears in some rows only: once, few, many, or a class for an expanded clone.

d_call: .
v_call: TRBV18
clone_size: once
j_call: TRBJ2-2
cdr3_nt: TGTGCCAGCTCGTCCAGAGCCGGGGAGCTGTTTTTT
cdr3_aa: CASSSRAGELFF

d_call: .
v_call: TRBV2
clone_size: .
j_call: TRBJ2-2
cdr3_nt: TGTGCCAGCAGTGAGGAAGGGAATTTGGGCGGGGAGCTGTTTTTT
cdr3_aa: CASSEEGNLGGELFF

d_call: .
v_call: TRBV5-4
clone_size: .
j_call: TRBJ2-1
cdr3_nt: TGTGCCAGCAGCCCGACCGGGACACCTTACAATGAGCAGTTCTTC
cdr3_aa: CASSPTGTPYNEQFF

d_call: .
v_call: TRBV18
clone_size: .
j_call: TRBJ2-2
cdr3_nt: TGTGCCAGCTCACCACGAGCAGGGACACAACCAGGAGACACCGGGGAGCTGTTTTTT
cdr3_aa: CASSPRAGTQPGDTGELFF

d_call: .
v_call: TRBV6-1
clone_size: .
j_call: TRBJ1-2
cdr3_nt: TGTGCCAGCCAGAGAGGAGGGCATGGCTACACCTTC
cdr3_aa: CASQRGGHGYTF

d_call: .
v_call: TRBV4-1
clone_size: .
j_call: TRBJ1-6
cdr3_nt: TGCGCCAGCAGCCCGGTAGGGCAGGAGTTAAATTCACCCCTCCACTTT
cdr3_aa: CASSPVGQELNSPLHF

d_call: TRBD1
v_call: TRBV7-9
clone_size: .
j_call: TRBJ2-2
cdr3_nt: TGTGCCAGCAGCGCCGGGACAGGGCAGAACACCGGGGAGCTGTTTTTT
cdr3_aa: CASSAGTGQNTGELFF

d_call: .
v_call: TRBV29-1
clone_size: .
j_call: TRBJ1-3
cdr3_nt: TGCGGCGTTGAGTCTGGAAACACCATATATTTT
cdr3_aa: CGVESGNTIYF

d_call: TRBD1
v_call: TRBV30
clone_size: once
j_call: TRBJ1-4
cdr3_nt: TGTGCCTGGAGTGGACAGGGGGCGAGAGAAAAACTGTTTTTT
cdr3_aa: CAWSGQGAREKLFF

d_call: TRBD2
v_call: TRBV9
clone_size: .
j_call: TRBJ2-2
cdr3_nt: TGTGCCAGCAGCGTAGCGGGACTAGGAGTCGGCACCGGGGAGCTGTTTTTT
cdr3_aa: CASSVAGLGVGTGELFF

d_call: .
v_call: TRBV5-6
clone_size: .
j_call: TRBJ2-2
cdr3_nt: TGTGCCAGCAGCCCGCTCATGGGCAGGGGTAACACCGGGGAGCTGTTTTTT
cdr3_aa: CASSPLMGRGNTGELFF

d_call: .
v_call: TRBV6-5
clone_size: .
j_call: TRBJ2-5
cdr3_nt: TGTGCCAGCACGCCCACCCGGGACACCTCTCGGGAGCAGTACTTC
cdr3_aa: CASTPTRDTSREQYF

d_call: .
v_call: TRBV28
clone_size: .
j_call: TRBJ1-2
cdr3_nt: TGTGCCATCAAACCGAACGGCGCCTATGGCTACACCTTC
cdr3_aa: CAIKPNGAYGYTF

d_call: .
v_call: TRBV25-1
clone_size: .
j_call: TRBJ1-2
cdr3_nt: TGTGCCAGCAGTGACCTCGGAACCGGGGGTAGCTACACCTTC
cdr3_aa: CASSDLGTGGSYTF

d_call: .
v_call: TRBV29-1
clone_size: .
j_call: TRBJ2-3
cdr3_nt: TGCAGCGCCGGCACACACACAGATACGCAGTATTTT
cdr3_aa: CSAGTHTDTQYF

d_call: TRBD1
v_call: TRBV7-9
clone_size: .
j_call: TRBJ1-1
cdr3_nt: TGTGCCAGCAGCGGGCGGGGGGGAAACCACAGGGGTTTGAACACTGAAGCTTTCTTT
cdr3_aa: CASSGRGGNHRGLNTEAFF